Listed below are T cell receptor beta chains from one sample, sequenced in a study of control samples from healthy donors and cancer patients. Only in-frame clones appear in the TCRdb table, and some are missing; sequencing was by immunoSEQ multiplex PCR. The data contain just under 150,000 clones, about 91% of them seen just once; the ten biggest clones take up under 4%. Sample: blood. The receptors originated from a man between 25 and 39 years old in good health. Each CDR3 is given with its conserved first and last residue. Each record gives: clone size, J gene, D gene, V gene, CDR3 DNA, CDR3 protein. D genes are given only for firm matches. The size field is filled for only some rows; it gives once, few, many or a size class.

>.|TRBJ2-3|TRBD2|TRBV10-1
TGCGCCAGCAGTGGAGTCCCGGGACTAGCGGGGGGGACCGATACGCAGTATTTT
CASSGVPGLAGGTDTQYF
>.|TRBJ1-4|.|TRBV7-6
TGTGCCAGCAGCGGACTGACTAATGAAAAACTGTTTTTT
CASSGLTNEKLFF
>.|TRBJ2-1|TRBD2|TRBV11-2
TGTGCCAGCAGCTTAATGCTGGGCGCGGGGGGACTATACAATGAGCAGTTCTTC
CASSLMLGAGGLYNEQFF
>.|TRBJ1-4|.|TRBV30
TGTGCCTGGAGTGTACCGTCCGAAGGTGGGGAAAAACTGTTTTTT
CAWSVPSEGGEKLFF
>.|TRBJ2-3|.|TRBV23-1
TGCGCCAGCAGTCATCCCTCGGGCGCCAGGGTAGTCCCAGATACGCAGTATTTT
CASSHPSGARVVPDTQYF
>.|TRBJ1-6|TRBD1|TRBV27
TGTGCCAGCAGTTTCGGGACAGGCAGCTCCTATAATTCACCCCTCCACTTT
CASSFGTGSSYNSPLHF
>.|TRBJ1-1|.|TRBV7-9
TGTGCCAGCAGCTTAGTGCAGGGGCTGACTGAAGCTTTCTTT
CASSLVQGLTEAFF
>.|TRBJ2-2|.|TRBV18
TGTGCCAGCTCACCAAACCGGGATGCCGGGGAGCTGTTTTTT
CASSPNRDAGELFF
>.|TRBJ1-2|.|TRBV30
TGTGCCTGGAGTGGTGTCAGCTATGGCTACACCTTC
CAWSGVSYGYTF
>.|TRBJ2-1|.|TRBV29-1
TGCAGCGTTGACAGGGGGGGTAGTGAGCAGTTCTTC
CSVDRGGSEQFF
>.|TRBJ2-7|TRBD1|TRBV27
TGTGCCAGCAGCTCCGGGACAGGGGGCTACGAGCAGTACTTC
CASSSGTGGYEQYF
>few|TRBJ1-5|.|TRBV23-1
TGCGCCAGCAGTCAATTTCCAGACCGCCATCAGCCCCAGCATTTT
CASSQFPDRHQPQHF
>.|TRBJ1-6|.|TRBV7-9
TGTGCCAGCAGCTCCCTTTTAGGAGGGGATTCACCCCTCCACTTT
CASSSLLGGDSPLHF
>.|TRBJ2-6|.|TRBV5-1
TGCGCCAGCAGCTTGGGACGGTACTCTGGGGCCAACGTCCTGACTTTC
CASSLGRYSGANVLTF
>.|TRBJ2-7|.|TRBV21-1
TGTGCCAGCAGTAATCCCACCCTAGGAGGGGGACAGGGAGGTTATAAGCAGTACTTC
CASSNPTLGGGQGGYKQYF
>.|TRBJ1-5|.|TRBV18
TGTGCCAGCTCACCTGATCCAGGCCGCAATCAGCCCCAGCATTTT
CASSPDPGRNQPQHF
>.|TRBJ1-2|.|TRBV7-3
TGTGCCAGCAGCCCAAACCCCGGGGAGGTCTATGGCTACACCTTC
CASSPNPGEVYGYTF
>.|TRBJ2-3|.|TRBV28
TGTGCCAGCAGTTTTGCTCTTAGGGTGGGAGATACGCAGTATTTT
CASSFALRVGDTQYF
>once|TRBJ1-1|TRBD1|TRBV3-1/TRBV3-2
TGTGCCAGCAGCCGGGACAGGGGAGCTGAAGCTTTCTTT
CASSRDRGAEAFF
>.|TRBJ2-3|TRBD2|TRBV20-1
TGCAGTGCTAGTGAAACTAGCGGTAGCACAGATACGCAGTATTTT
CSASETSGSTDTQYF
>.|TRBJ1-2|.|TRBV29-1
TGCAGCGTTGAACCAGGGTCTAACTATGGCTACACCTTC
CSVEPGSNYGYTF
>.|TRBJ1-2|.|TRBV28
TGTGCCAGCAGGATGGGGGCTAAATATGGCTACACCTTC
CASRMGAKYGYTF
>.|TRBJ2-7|.|TRBV7-9
TGTGCCAGCAGCTTAGTCTCTGGATCCGACGAGCAGTACTTC
CASSLVSGSDEQYF
>once|TRBJ2-4|.|TRBV29-1
TGCAGCGTTGAAGGGGAAGCCAAAAACATTCAGTACTTC
CSVEGEAKNIQYF
>.|TRBJ1-4|TRBD1|TRBV4-2
TGTGCCAGCAGCCAAGTTAATCGGGGAGGACAGGGTAATGAAAAACTGTTTTTT
CASSQVNRGGQGNEKLFF
>once|TRBJ1-3|.|TRBV29-1
TGCAGCGTTAGTGGTGGGAACGGGATGTCTGGAAACACCATATATTTT
CSVSGGNGMSGNTIYF
>.|TRBJ2-2|.|TRBV7-2
TGTGCCAGCAGCCCCGGGTTTGCGGAGAACACCGGGGAGCTGTTTTTT
CASSPGFAENTGELFF
>.|TRBJ1-2|TRBD1|TRBV6-6
TGTGCCAACTCTCGGACAGGACAACATGGCTACACCTTC
CANSRTGQHGYTF
>.|TRBJ2-1|.|TRBV5-4
TGTGCCAGCAGCTCGTCAGTGGGATCCTACAATGAGCAGTTCTTC
CASSSSVGSYNEQFF
>once|TRBJ1-2|TRBD1|TRBV27
TGTGCCAGCAGCGACAGGGGATATGGCTACACCTTC
CASSDRGYGYTF
>.|TRBJ1-4|.|TRBV18
TGTGCCAGCTCACCATGGACTCTGGGGAGCGAAAAACTGTTTTTT
CASSPWTLGSEKLFF
>.|TRBJ2-3|.|TRBV12-3/TRBV12-4
TGTGCCAGCAGTTTCTATAGCACAGATACGCAGTATTTT
CASSFYSTDTQYF
>.|TRBJ2-6|.|TRBV28
TGTGCCAGCAGTCCTAACTTCTCTGGGGCCAACGTCCTGACTTTC
CASSPNFSGANVLTF
>.|TRBJ1-1|.|TRBV19
TGTGCCAGTAGCCCCTTGTTTGGGGGGAACACTGAAGCTTTCTTT
CASSPLFGGNTEAFF
>.|TRBJ1-1|.|TRBV28
TGTGCCAGCAGTCTCGGGGGGGACACTGAAGCTTTCTTT
CASSLGGDTEAFF
>.|TRBJ1-2|TRBD1|TRBV10-3
TGTGCCATCAGTGAGTCCCGGACAGGGAGCTATGGCTACACCTTC
CAISESRTGSYGYTF
>.|TRBJ2-3|TRBD1|TRBV18
TGTGCCAGCTCAATATCGGCGATGGGACAGGGAGGAGATACGCAGTATTTT
CASSISAMGQGGDTQYF
>.|TRBJ1-2|.|TRBV5-6
TGTGCCAGCATCACTCCCTTAGGAGCTAACTATGGCTACACCTTC
CASITPLGANYGYTF
>.|TRBJ1-3|.|TRBV20-1
TGCAGTGCTAGTAGGAGGTCTGGAAACACCATATATTTT
CSASRRSGNTIYF
>.|TRBJ2-7|.|TRBV6-5
TGTGCCAGCACCTCAGCCGGGTCCTCCTACGAGCAGTACTTC
CASTSAGSSYEQYF
>.|TRBJ2-6|.|TRBV5-1
TGCGCCAGCAGCTTCCATTCCATTAGCTCTGGGGCCAACGTCCTGACTTTC
CASSFHSISSGANVLTF
>.|TRBJ2-7|.|TRBV19
TGTGCCAGTAGTATAGGCAGGGGCCTAAGAGCCTACGAGCAGTACTTC
CASSIGRGLRAYEQYF
>.|TRBJ1-2|.|TRBV6-5
TGTGCCAGCACGGAGGGAAGGTATGGCTACACCTTC
CASTEGRYGYTF
>.|TRBJ2-7|.|TRBV19
TGTGCCAGTAGTATAGGGTCGGATTACGAGCAGTACTTC
CASSIGSDYEQYF
>.|TRBJ2-7|TRBD2|TRBV27
TGTGCCAGCAGTCCCCTAGCGGGGGGCTACGAGCAGTACTTC
CASSPLAGGYEQYF
>.|TRBJ1-3|.|TRBV5-1
TGCGCCAGCAGCTTGACGGGTTCAAACACCATATATTTT
CASSLTGSNTIYF
>.|TRBJ1-2|.|TRBV10-3
TGTGCCATCAGTGATAGCGGCTACAATGAGGGCTACACCTTC
CAISDSGYNEGYTF
>few|TRBJ1-6|TRBD1|TRBV9
TGTGCCAGCAGCGAGACAGGGAGAGGTTCACCCCTCCACTTT
CASSETGRGSPLHF
>.|TRBJ1-1|TRBD1|TRBV19
TGTGCCAGTAGTCCAACAGGGGGTGACACTGAAGCTTTCTTT
CASSPTGGDTEAFF
>once|TRBJ2-3|.|TRBV5-4
TGTGCCAGCAGCTCAGGACAGCCTAGCACAGATACGCAGTATTTT
CASSSGQPSTDTQYF